The entry that follows covers one TCR beta chain sequence. V was cut by 4 bases and J by 0 bases, with 7 bases left in between. Germline lookup yields CDR1 ENHRY and CDR2 SYGVKD. The CDR3 is 14 amino acids. In the original workflow: Reference gene primer amplification in the assay estimated nucleated cell counts. Generated by immunoSEQ multiplex PCR, the TCRdb table keeps only in-frame clones and is missing some. V and J calls and clone size are as listed in that table; D and trimming were resolved from the DNA. The data contain about 220,000 clones, approximately 86% of them seen just once; the ten biggest clones take up just over 2.5%. The data stem from a study of blood T cell repertoires in COVID-19. Across the whole study: Specimens from acute and convalescent COVID-19 originated in the United States, Italy and Spain.

Enrolled through a virtual design, the participants were between about 18 and 100 years of age and came from about two dozen US areas. The sequenced material came from PBMCs or T cells enriched from blood (not recorded which). The chain recombines TRBV10-3 with TRBJ2-4; tentatively, D is TRBD1 (5 bases). This sequence originates from a woman in her 30s with acute COVID-19. CDR3 DNA sequence: TGTGCCATCAGTGTAGGGGAAGCCAAAAACATTCAGTACTTC. Translation: CAISVGEAKNIQYF.